This TCR beta chain was identified in a study of CD8 T cells in ankylosing spondylitis. The CDR3 length is 15 residues. CDR1 and CDR2 (germline): SGHRS, YFSETQ. The V segment lost 3 bases and the J segment 0 bases; nucleotides outside the gene matches: 4. This clonotype was observed at least ten times. As yet, its antigen is unknown. Study conclusions and caveats: Disease-associated clones were reportedly significantly overrepresented in matched ankylosing spondylitis synovial fluid. In ankylosing spondylitis blood, a motif of seven or eight highly homologous TCR beta variants appeared characteristic.

Quantitative 5'-RACE with molecular barcodes was used to make the TCR beta libraries. From the 5' RACE reads, TCRdb called clonotypes with MiXCR, one entry per CDR3 protein. The top ten clones hold approximately 3.5% of a sample with roughly 130,000 distinct CDR3 sequences, approximately 9.7% of them seen once. The TCR comes from a male donor with ankylosing spondylitis or in good health (not recorded which). The chain uses TRBV5-1 and TRBJ2-3, with TRBD1 matching 7 bases. Source material: blood, either unsorted or a sorted T cell fraction (not recorded which). The CDR3 is CASSSGQVSTDTQYF. CDR3 nucleotide sequence: TGCGCCAGCAGCTCCGGACAGGTTAGCACAGATACGCAGTATTTT.